This T cell receptor beta chain was observed in a study of memory CD4+ T cells and cytomegalovirus serostatus. Generated by immunoSEQ multiplex PCR, the TCRdb table keeps only in-frame clones and is missing some. Of 45,000 to 60,000 clones listed, about 70% are singletons. The sort gate was single viable CD3+CD4+CD8-CD45RO+ cells for memory CD4+ T cells. This CDR3 comprises 13 residues. Trimming removed 0 bases at V and 8 bases at J, with 10 bases between. The germline CDR1 and CDR2 sequences are MNHNS and SASEGT. The sample comprised memory CD4+ T cells from blood. This sequence was found in an adult in good health and CMV-seropositive. The gene calls are TRBV6-1 and TRBJ1-2, with TRBD1 as a possible D gene (5 bases). The CDR3 spells CASSEAGEGGYTF. The CDR3 bases are TGTGCCAGCAGTGAAGCAGGGGAAGGCGGCTACACCTTC.